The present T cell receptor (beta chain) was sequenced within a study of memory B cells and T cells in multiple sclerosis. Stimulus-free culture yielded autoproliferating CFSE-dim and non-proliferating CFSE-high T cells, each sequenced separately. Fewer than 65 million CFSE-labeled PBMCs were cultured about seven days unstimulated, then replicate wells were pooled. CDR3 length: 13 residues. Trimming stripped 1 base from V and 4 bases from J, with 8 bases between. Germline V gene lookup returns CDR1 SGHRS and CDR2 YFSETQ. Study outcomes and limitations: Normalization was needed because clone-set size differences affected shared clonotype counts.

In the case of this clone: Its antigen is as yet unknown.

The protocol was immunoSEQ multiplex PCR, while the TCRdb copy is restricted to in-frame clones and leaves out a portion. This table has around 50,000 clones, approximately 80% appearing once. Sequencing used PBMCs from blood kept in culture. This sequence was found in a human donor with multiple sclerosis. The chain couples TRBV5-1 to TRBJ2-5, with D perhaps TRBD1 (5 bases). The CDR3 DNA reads TGCGCCAGCAGCTTGATGCAGGGAGAGACCCAGTACTTC. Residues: CASSLMQGETQYF.